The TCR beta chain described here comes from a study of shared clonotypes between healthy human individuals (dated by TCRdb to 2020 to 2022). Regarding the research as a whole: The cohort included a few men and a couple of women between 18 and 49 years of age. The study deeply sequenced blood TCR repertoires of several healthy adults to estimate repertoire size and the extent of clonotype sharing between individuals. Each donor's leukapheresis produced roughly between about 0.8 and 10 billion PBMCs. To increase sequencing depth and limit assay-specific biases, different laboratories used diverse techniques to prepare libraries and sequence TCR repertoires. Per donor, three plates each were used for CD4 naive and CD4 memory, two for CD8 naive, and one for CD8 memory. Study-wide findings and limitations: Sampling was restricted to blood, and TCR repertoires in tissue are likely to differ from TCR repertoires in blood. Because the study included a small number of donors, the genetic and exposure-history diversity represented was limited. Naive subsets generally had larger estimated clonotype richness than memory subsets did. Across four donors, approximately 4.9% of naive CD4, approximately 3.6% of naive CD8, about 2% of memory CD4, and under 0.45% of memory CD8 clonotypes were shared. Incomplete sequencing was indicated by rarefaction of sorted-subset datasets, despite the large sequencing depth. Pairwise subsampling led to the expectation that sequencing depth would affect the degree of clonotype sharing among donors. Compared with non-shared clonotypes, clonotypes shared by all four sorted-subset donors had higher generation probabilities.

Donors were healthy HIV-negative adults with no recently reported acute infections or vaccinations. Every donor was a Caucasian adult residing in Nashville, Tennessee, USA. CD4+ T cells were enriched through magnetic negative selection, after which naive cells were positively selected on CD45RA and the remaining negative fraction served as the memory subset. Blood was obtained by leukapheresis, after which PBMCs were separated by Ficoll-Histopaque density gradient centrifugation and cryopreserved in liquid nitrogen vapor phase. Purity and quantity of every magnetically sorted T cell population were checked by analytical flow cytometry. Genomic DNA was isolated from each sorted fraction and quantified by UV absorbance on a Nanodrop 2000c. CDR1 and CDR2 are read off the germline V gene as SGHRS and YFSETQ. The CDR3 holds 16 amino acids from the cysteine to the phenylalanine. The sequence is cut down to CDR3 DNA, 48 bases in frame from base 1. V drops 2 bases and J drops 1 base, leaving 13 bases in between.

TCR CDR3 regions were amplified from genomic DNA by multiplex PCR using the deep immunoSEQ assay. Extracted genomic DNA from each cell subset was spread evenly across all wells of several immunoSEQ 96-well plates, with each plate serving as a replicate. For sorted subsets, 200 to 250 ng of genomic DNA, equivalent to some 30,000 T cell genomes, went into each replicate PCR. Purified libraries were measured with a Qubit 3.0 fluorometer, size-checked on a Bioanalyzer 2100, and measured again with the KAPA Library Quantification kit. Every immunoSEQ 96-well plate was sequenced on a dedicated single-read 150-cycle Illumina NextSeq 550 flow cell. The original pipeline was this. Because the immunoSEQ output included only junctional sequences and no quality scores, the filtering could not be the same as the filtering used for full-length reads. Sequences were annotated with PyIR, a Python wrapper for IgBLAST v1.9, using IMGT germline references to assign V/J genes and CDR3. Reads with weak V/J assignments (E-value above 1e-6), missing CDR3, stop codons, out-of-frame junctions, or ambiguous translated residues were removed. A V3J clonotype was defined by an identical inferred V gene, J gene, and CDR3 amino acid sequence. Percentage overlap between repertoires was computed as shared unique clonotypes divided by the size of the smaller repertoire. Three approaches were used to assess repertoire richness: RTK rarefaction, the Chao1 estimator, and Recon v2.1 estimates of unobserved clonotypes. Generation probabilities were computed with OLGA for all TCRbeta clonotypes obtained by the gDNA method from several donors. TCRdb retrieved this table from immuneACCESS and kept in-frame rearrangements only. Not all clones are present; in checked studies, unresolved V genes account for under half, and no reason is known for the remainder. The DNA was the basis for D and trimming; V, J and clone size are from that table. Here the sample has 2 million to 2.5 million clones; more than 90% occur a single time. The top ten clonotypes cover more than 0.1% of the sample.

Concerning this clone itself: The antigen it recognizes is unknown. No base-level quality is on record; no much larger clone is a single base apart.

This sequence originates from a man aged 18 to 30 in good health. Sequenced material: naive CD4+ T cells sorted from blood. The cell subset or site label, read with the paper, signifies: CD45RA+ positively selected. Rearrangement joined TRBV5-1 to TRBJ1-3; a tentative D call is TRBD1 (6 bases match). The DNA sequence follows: TGCGCCAGCAGCTTAGGCTTACAGGGATCTGGAAACACCATATATTTT. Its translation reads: CASSLGLQGSGNTIYF.